This T cell receptor beta chain derives from a study of HIV-infected children after antiretroviral therapy interruption. Overall study context: Most participating children were previously exposed to EBV and CMV.

Unique molecular identifiers were included in an RNA-based 3' RACE TCR library. One entry per CDR3 protein results from TCRdb running MiXCR on the 3' RACE reads. The top ten hold approximately 1% of the sample, which has some 38,000 distinct CDR3 sequences, around 7% seen once. Trimming stripped 4 bases from V and 4 bases from J, with 11 bases between. Germline assignment: CDR1 SGHKS and CDR2 YYEKEE (reference sequence). CDR3 length equals 14 residues. This clonotype was detected many times. The treatment was: PENTA 11 planned treatment interruption arm or continuous ART arm. At least 24 weeks of at least three-drug ART, in children 2 to 15 years.

The chain joins TRBV5-5 to TRBJ2-2, with D unclear. Specimen: CD45RA+ CD4+ T cells from PBMCs, pooled from several time points, collected from a donor given antiretroviral therapy, either interrupted or continuous. The subset: naive CD4+ CD45RA+ CD45RO- T cells. The receptor comes from a pool of human donors with HIV. The CDR3 loop is CASSSLGGTGELFF. The DNA of the CDR3 is TGTGCCAGCAGCAGTTTAGGTGGCACCGGGGAGCTGTTTTTT.